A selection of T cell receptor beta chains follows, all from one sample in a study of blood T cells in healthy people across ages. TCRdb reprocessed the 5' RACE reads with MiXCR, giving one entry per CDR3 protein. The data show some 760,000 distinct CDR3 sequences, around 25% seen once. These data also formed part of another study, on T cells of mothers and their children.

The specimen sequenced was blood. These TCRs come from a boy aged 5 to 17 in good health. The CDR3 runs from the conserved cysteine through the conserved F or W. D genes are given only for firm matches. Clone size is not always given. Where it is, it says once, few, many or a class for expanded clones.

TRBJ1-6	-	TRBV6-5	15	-	TGTGCCAGCAGTTACTCGCAGGGGCACCCATCACCCCTCCACTTT	CASSYSQGHPSPLHF
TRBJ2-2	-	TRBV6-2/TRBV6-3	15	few	TGTGCCAGCAGTTCTTTTGGAATCGGGGCCGGGGAGCTGTTTTTT	CASSSFGIGAGELFF
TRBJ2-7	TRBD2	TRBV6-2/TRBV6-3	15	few	TGTGCCAGCAGTTGGTGGACTAGCGGGACGGACGAGCAGTACTTC	CASSWWTSGTDEQYF
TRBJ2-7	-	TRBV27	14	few	TGTGCCAGTTCGGTCCAGGATCCATCCTACGAGCAGTACTTC	CASSVQDPSYEQYF
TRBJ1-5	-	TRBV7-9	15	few	TGTGCCAGCAGCTTAGAGCCGCTCAGCAATCAGCCCCAGCATTTT	CASSLEPLSNQPQHF
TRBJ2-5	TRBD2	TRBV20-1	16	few	TGCAGTGCTAGAGATCGGCTAGCGGGAGGGCCTTGGGAGCAGTACTTC	CSARDRLAGGPWEQYF
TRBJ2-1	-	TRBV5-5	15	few	TGTGCCAGCAGCTTGTGGGTAGCCTCCTACAATGAGCAGTTCTTC	CASSLWVASYNEQFF
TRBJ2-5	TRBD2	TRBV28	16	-	TGTGCCAGCAGCCCTCGCCGACTAGCGGTGGAGGAGACCCAGTACTTC	CASSPRRLAVEETQYF
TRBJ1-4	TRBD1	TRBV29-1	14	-	TGCAGCGTCGAAATCGGGACAGAGCCTGAAAAACTGTTTTTT	CSVEIGTEPEKLFF
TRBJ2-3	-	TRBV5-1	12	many	TGTGCCAGCAGTCTGGAGGGAGATACGCAGTATTTT	CASSLEGDTQYF
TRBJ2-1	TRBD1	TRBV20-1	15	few	TGCAGTGCTAGATTCGGACAGGGATTGACCAATGAGCAGTTCTTC	CSARFGQGLTNEQFF
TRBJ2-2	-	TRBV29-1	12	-	TGCAGCGTTTGGGCCTCCACCGGGGAGCTGTTTTTT	CSVWASTGELFF
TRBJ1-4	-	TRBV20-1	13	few	TGCAGTGCTAGGGGAGAACTACCTGAAAAACTGTTTTTT	CSARGELPEKLFF
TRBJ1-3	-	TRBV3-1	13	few	TGTGCCAGCCCCGGGGGCTCTGGAAACACCATATATTTT	CASPGGSGNTIYF
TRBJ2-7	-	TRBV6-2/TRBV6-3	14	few	TGTGCCAGCAGTACCCCGGGACGGGGTTACGAGCAGTACTTC	CASSTPGRGYEQYF
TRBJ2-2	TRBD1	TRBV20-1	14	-	TGCAGTGCTTACGACAGGGGATTCACCGGGGAGCTGTTTTTT	CSAYDRGFTGELFF
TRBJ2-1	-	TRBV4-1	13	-	TGCGCCAGCAGCCAAGGATTACAGTGGGAGCAGTTCTTC	CASSQGLQWEQFF
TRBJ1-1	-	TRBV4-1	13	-	TGCGCCAGTTCCGGACAGACGAACTCTGAAGCTTTCTTT	CASSGQTNSEAFF
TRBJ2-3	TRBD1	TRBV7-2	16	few	TGTGCCAGCAGCAACCGACAGGGGGGAAGGGTCGATACGCAGTATTTT	CASSNRQGGRVDTQYF
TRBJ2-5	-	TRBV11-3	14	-	TGTGCCAGCAGCCTTGATTTCGGTGCATCGGCCCAGTACTTC	CASSLDFGASAQYF
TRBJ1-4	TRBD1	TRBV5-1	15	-	TGCGCCAGCAGCACTACAGGGGGCGGAAAGGAAAAACTGTTTTTT	CASSTTGGGKEKLFF
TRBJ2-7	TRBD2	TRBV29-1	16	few	TGCAGCGTCCAAGGACTAGCGGGAGGGGAAACCTACGAGCAGTACTTC	CSVQGLAGGETYEQYF
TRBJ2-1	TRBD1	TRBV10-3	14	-	TGTGCCATCAGTGAGTCGCCAGGGGGCATGGAGCAGTTCTTC	CAISESPGGMEQFF
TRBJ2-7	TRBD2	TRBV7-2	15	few	TGTGCCAGCAGCGTTAGCGGGATGAGCTCCTACGAGCAGTACTTC	CASSVSGMSSYEQYF
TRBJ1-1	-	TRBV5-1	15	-	TGCGCCAGCAGCGGGGGGACGGAACCGAACACTGAAGCTTTCTTT	CASSGGTEPNTEAFF
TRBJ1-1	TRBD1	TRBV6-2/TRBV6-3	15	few	TGTGCCAGCAGGATCACACAGGGGGGTCTGGCTGAAGCTTTCTTT	CASRITQGGLAEAFF
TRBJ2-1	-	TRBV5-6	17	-	TGTGCCAGCAGCCATCAGTACACAAGAGGGCCCTACAATGAGCAGTTCTTC	CASSHQYTRGPYNEQFF
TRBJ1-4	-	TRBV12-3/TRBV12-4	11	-	TGTGCCAGCAGTTCCCTAGAAAAACTGTTTTTT	CASSSLEKLFF
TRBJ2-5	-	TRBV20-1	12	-	TGCAGTGCTAGTAGGAGTCAAGAGACCCAGTACTTC	CSASRSQETQYF
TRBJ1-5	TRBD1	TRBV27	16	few	TGTGCCAGCAGTACCTTAACAGGGGAGGTAGATCAGCCCCAGCATTTT	CASSTLTGEVDQPQHF
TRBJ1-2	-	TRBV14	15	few	TGTGCCAGCAGCCAAGAGTGGGGGCCAGTTTATGGCTACACCTTC	CASSQEWGPVYGYTF
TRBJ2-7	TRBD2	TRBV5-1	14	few	TGCGCCAACCCGACTAGCGGGATCTCCTACGAGCAGTACTTC	CANPTSGISYEQYF
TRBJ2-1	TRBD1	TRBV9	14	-	TGTGCCAGCAGCGTAGGAGGGACAGACAATGAGCAGTTCTTC	CASSVGGTDNEQFF
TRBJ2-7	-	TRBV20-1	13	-	TGCAGTGCTAGACAAGCGGACTTATACGAGCAGTACTTC	CSARQADLYEQYF
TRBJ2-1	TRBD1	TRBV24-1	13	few	TGTGCCACCACCGATCGACAGGGCAATGAGCAGTTCTTC	CATTDRQGNEQFF
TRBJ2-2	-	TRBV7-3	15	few	TGTGCCAGCAGCTTAATGTTTGGGGGAAGCGGGGAGCTGTTTTTT	CASSLMFGGSGELFF
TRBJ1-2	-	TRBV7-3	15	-	TGTGCCAGCAGCTCTCTAGGGGGGATAGGGGATGGCTACACCTTC	CASSSLGGIGDGYTF
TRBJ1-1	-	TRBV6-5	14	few	TGTGCCAGCAGTTACACGAGGGGGTGGACTGAAGCTTTCTTT	CASSYTRGWTEAFF
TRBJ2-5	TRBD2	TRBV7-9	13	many	TGTGCCAGCAGCGCGACTAGCGGGGAGACCCAGTACTTC	CASSATSGETQYF
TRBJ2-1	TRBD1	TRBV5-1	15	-	TGCGCCAGCAGCACTTTAAGGGGGCGCGACAATGAGCAGTTCTTC	CASSTLRGRDNEQFF
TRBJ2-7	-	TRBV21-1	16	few	TGTGCCAGCAGCAAAGGGGAAAGGGGGCGCCGCTACGAGCAGTACTTC	CASSKGERGRRYEQYF
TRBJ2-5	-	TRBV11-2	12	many	TGTGCCAGCAGCTCCCCGGGCGTGACCCAGTACTTC	CASSSPGVTQYF
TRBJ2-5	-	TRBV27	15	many	TGTGCCAGCAGTTTAGTCGGACAGTACCAAGAGACCCAGTACTTC	CASSLVGQYQETQYF
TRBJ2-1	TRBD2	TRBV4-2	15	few	TGTGCCAGCAGCCAAGAGACTAGCGCATACAATGAGCAGTTCTTC	CASSQETSAYNEQFF
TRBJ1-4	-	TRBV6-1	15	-	TGTGCCAGCAGTGAAACCGGTGCAACTAATGAAAAACTGTTTTTT	CASSETGATNEKLFF
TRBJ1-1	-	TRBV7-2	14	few	TGTGCCAGCAGCTTAGGCCGGGGGGACACTGAAGCTTTCTTT	CASSLGRGDTEAFF
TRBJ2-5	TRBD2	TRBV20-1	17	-	TGCAGTGCTAGAGATTTTTATCAGGGACTACTGCAAGAGACCCAGTACTTC	CSARDFYQGLLQETQYF
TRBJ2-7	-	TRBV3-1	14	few	TGTGCCAGCAGCCTAAAGGGGACGACCTACGAGCAGTACTTC	CASSLKGTTYEQYF
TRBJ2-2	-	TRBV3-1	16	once	TGTGCCAGCAGCCTGGGACGGTACGCGAACACCGGGGAGCTGTTTTTT	CASSLGRYANTGELFF
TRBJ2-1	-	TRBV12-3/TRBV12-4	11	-	TGTGCCAGCCTCCACGGGACCGAGCAGTTCTTC	CASLHGTEQFF
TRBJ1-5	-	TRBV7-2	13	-	TGTGCCAGCAGCTTAGCCATTGATCAGCCCCAGCATTTT	CASSLAIDQPQHF
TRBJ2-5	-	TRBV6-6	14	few	TGTGCCAGCAGTTACGGCGGGGACCAAGAGACCCAGTACTTC	CASSYGGDQETQYF
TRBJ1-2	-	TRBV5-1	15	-	TGCGCCAGCAGCTTGGGGGACACCTATAACTATGGCTACACCTTC	CASSLGDTYNYGYTF
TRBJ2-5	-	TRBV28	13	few	TGTGCCAGCAGTTGGCAGGGACCGCGAACCCAGTACTTC	CASSWQGPRTQYF
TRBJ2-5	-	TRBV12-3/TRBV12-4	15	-	TGTGCCAGCAGTTTAATGGCGGCGGTGGAAGAGACCCAGTACTTC	CASSLMAAVEETQYF
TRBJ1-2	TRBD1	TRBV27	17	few	TGTGCCAGCAGTCGAGCACCCAACGCGAACAGGGGCCAGAGCTACACCTTC	CASSRAPNANRGQSYTF
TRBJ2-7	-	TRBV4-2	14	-	TGTGCCAGCAGCCAAGCGACAGGAATCGACGAGCAGTACTTC	CASSQATGIDEQYF
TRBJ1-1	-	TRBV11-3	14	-	TGTGCCAGCAGTTCGGACACAACCCTGGGTTTTGCTTTCTTT	CASSSDTTLGFAFF